This TCR beta chain was identified during a study of OX40 agonist ivuxolimab in advanced cancers. With regard to the full study: The costimulatory receptor OX40 (CD134) was targeted by ivuxolimab, a fully human IgG2 agonistic monoclonal antibody. Patients were allowed to have had prior anti-PD-1, anti-PD-L1 or anti-CTLA-4 therapy, and approximately 40% of the dose-escalation patients had been treated with checkpoint inhibitors. In the dose-escalation cohort, approximately 83% of patients were male, and the mean age was around 60 years with a range of about 20 to 79. Partial responses were achieved by three dose-escalation patients, of whom one had hepatocellular carcinoma and two had cutaneous melanoma. The paper describes the monotherapy dose-escalation part (N of about 52 patients) of the phase I trial of ivuxolimab. Intravenous ivuxolimab was administered to patients every 2 weeks at six dose levels: 0.01, 0.1, 0.3, 1.5, 3 and 10 mg/kg. Of the approximately 54 dose-escalation patients, hepatocellular carcinoma was present in 19, melanoma in about 15, renal cell carcinoma in 9 and head and neck cancer in 9. Peripheral TCRbeta sequencing aimed to test whether ivuxolimab altered TCR sequence diversity and caused clonal T-cell expansion.

Genomic DNA was extracted from sorted cells for sequencing of the TCRbeta CDR3 region. The immunoSEQ Assay was used for sequencing of TCRbeta CDR3 regions. Held by TCRdb, this immuneACCESS table contains in-frame sequences only and omits some clones. Under half of the omission traces to an unresolved V gene where checked; the cause of the rest is unknown. Recorded for this sample are about 72,000 clones; roughly 80% of them occurred a single time. The biggest ten clones account for around 2.5% of the sample. The trial excluded patients who had a history of autoimmune disease or were on systemic immunosuppression. Peripheral blood for TCR sequencing was collected from all dose cohorts at baseline, on cycle 4 day 1, and on cycle 7 day 1. Samples came from an open-label, multicenter, first-in-human phase I dose-escalation trial of ivuxolimab. The trial enrolled adults with locally advanced or metastatic head and neck squamous cell, hepatocellular, melanoma or renal cell carcinoma. Before TCR sequencing, CD4+ T cells and CD8+ T cells from peripheral blood were sorted into separate populations.

Broad study findings and their caveats: Low levels of normalized T-cell clonal expansion were also seen in some patients who did not respond. Partial responders in the 0.1-3.0 mg/kg groups had among the lowest normalized peripheral clonal expansion, especially among CD8+ T cells. Clonal expansion of both CD4+ and CD8+ blood T cells was observed from baseline to week 6 at doses 0.1 to 3.0 mg/kg. On average, CD8+ T cells showed more expanded clones than CD4+ T cells after ivuxolimab. The antigen specificity of the peripheral T cells that underwent clonal expansion was not determined.

About this clone: Its binding antigen is unknown. No much larger clone exists at a distance of one base, and base qualities are not known.

The CDR3 contains 15 residues, cysteine and phenylalanine counted. The DNA shown is the 45-base CDR3, in frame from base 1. The germline V end is reduced by 5 bases and the J end by 4 bases; junction bases left unmatched: 9. The germline V gene provides CDR1 SGHDT and CDR2 YYEEEE. Here the sequenced sample was CD4+ or CD8+ T cells sorted from blood, taken in a trial of the OX40 agonist ivuxolimab. The receptor chain draws on TRBV5-6 and TRBJ2-5; a stretch of 9 junction bases matches TRBD2. This receptor was taken from an adult with an advanced solid tumor such as melanoma, head and neck, liver or kidney cancer. The nucleotides are TGTGCCAGCAGGGCGGGACTAGCAATGGTAGAGACCCAGTACTTC. It translates to CASRAGLAMVETQYF.